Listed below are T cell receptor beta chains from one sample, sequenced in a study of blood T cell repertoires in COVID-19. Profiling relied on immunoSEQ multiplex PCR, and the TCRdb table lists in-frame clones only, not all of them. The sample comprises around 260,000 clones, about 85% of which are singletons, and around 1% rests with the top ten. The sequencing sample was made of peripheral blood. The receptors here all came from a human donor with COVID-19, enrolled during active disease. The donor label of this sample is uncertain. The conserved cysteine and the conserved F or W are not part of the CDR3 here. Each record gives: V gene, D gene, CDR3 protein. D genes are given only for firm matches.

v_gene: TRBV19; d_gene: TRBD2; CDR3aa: ASSIQLAEGGEQF
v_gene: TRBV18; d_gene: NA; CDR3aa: ASSPSQGRRVDMAEAF
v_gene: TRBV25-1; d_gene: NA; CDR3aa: ASSGDRLASLNGYT
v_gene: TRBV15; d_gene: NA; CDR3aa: ATSRGDMAGNQPQH
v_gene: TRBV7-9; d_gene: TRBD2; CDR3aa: ASSLGLAATYEQY
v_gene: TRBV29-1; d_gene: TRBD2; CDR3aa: SVRPSGSQETQY
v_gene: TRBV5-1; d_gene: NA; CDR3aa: ASSSQGPTEAF
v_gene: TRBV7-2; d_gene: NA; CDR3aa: ASSPFLRDQY
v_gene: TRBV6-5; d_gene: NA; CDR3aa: ASSYSFGSVEQY
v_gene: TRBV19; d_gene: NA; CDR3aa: ASSRQVTYEQY
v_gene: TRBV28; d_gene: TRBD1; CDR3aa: ASSKLTGVAF
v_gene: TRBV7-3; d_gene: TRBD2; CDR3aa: ASSSLVASGRAGANVLT
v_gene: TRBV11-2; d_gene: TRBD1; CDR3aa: ASSPGQGQF
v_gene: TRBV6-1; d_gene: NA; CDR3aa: ASSEATRGGTEAF
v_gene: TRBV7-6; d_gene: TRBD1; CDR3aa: ASSPGFGGGFGYT
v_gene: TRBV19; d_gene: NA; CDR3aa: ASSPPARRGGAF
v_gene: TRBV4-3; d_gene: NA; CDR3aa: ASSLLGGSNEQF
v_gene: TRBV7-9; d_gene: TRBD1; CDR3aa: ASSQTGGSTNEKLF
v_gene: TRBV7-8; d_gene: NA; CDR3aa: ASSLIGVWAPMNTEAF
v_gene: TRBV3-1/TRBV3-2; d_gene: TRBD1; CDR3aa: ASSQGPGQGYEQY
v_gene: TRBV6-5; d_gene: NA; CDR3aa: ASSSYLEQY
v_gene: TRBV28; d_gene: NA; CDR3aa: ASSREDSIGNTIY
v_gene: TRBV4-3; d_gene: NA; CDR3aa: ASSIQRSGSTIMNEQF
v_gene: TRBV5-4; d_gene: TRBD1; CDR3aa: ASSFDRGYSGANVLT
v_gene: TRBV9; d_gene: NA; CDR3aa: ASSVERNTEAF
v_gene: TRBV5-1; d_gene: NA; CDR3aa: ASSTRANTEAF
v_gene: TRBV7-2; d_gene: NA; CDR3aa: ASSSGIFEAF
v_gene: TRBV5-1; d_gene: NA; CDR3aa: ASSLAGSSTDTQY
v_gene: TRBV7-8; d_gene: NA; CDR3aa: ASSALRGGRGNQPQH
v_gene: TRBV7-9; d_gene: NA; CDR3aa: ASSSTDRANYGYT
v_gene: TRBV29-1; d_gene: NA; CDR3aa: SVGERDTGELF
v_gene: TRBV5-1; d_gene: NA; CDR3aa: ASSPGSGELF
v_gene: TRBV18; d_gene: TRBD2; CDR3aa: ASSPGLAGADDTDTQY
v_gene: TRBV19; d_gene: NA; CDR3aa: ASSIGDLSYEQY
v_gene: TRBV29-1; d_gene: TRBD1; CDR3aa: SEGQGANEQF
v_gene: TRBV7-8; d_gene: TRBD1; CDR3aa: ASSSSPGGLF
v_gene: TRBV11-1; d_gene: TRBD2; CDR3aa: ASSWGTSGTGELF
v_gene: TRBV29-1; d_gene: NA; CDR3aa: SVEGTRQGWDSRSYEQY
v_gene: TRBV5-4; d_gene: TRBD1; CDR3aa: ASSLDQGDDAF
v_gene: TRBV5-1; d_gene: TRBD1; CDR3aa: ASSAQGALNGYT
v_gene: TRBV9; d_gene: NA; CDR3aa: ASSVGASDYTGELF
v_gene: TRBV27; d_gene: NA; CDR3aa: ASSYRGSTDTQY
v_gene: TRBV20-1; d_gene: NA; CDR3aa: SAGEGGLVF
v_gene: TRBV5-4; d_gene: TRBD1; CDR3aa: ASSGSDRAYHGYT
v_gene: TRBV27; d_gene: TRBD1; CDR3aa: ASSTRMTGADNQPQH
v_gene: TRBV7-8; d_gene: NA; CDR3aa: ASSLRAESNEKLF
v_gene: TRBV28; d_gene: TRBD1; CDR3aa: ASSSSRRTGGRYGYT
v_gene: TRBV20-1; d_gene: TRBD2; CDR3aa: SASWRGDIQY
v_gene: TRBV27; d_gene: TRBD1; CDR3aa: ASRSNRDRVTDTQY
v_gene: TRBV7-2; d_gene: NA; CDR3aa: ASSLRNGQQETQY
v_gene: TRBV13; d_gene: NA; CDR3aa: ASSLGASGETQY
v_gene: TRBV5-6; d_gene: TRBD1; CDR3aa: ASSLWDRGDQPQH
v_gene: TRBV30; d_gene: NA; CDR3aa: AWSGLGAGYT
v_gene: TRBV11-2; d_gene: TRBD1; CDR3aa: ASSLHLQQGDYEQY
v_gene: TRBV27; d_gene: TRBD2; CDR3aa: ASSPAGVRTDTQY
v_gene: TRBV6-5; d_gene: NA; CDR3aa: ASSSTGSTEAF
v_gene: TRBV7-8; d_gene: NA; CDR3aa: ASSLYGGGSEKLF
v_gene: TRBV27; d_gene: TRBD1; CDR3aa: ASSPMLTGYNSPLH
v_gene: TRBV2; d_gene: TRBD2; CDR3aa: ASSDGLATGGELF